Reported below is one TCR beta chain. No antigen is known for it. Stated treatment: roughly ten-day PBMC culture with coronavirus spike peptide pools or control peptides (ViraFEST assay). Unexposed donor CD4+ T cells predated the COVID-19 pandemic, collected 2011-2018. ViraFEST enlarged antigen-specific T cell populations with peptide pools and afterwards sequenced TCRs. The cultures had half their medium swapped for fresh IL-2 medium on days 3 and 7. V was shortened by 6 bases and J by 5 bases, with 12 bases between the two germline ends. The CDR3 totals 13 residues. CDR1 and CDR2 (germline): SGHRS, YFSETQ. The data were obtained in a study of vaccination and CD4 T cells after COVID-19. Whole-study findings and limits: Median numbers of SARS-CoV-2-reactive clonotypes increased from approximately 23 to 38 (not a significant change).

Sequencing of DNA taken from cultured CD4+ T cells relied on the Oncomine TCR Beta short-read assay. TCRdb passed the PCR reads through MiXCR, listing each CDR3 protein once. The sample lists roughly 6,400 distinct CDR3 sequences, 40% to 55% occurring once. The clonotype originates from a human donor in good health. Sequencing was done on a sample of CD4+ T cells from blood, cultured in vitro. This sequence joins TRBV5-1 and TRBJ2-1, with unresolved D. The CDR3 nucleotides are TGCGCCAGCACTATGCTGGCGGACAATGAGCAGTTCTTC. Translating it yields CASTMLADNEQFF. Variable domain in full (rest from reference TRBV5-1 and TRBJ2-1): KAGVTQTPRYLIKTRGQQVTLSCSPISGHRSVSWYQQTPGQGLQFLFEYFSETQRNKGNFPGRFSGRQFSNSRSEMNVSTLELGDSALYLCASTMLADNEQFFGPGTRLTVL.